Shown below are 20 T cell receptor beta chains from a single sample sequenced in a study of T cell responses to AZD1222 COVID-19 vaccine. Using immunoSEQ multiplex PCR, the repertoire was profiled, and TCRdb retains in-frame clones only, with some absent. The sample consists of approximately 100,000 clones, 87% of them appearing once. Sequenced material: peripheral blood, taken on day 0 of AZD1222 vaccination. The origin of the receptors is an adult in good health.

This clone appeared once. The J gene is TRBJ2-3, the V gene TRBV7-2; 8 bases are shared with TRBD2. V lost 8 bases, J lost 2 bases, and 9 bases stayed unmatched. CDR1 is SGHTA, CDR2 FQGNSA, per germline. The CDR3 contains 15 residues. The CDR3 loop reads CASGNNGLATDTQYF. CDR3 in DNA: TGTGCCAGCGGGAACAATGGACTAGCCACAGATACGCAGTATTTT.

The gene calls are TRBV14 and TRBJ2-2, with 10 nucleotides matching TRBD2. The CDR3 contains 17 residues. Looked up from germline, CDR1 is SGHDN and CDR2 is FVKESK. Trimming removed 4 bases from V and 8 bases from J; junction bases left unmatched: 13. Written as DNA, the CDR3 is TGTGCCAGCAGCCGACCCGTGCTAGCGGGGGAGGCTGGGGAGCTGTTTTTT. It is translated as CASSRPVLAGEAGELFF.

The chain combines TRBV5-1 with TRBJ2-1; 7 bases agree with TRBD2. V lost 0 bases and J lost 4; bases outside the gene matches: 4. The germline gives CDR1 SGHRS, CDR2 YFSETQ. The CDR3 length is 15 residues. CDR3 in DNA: TGCGCCAGCAGCTTGGAAGCGGGGTCTTACAATGAGCAGTTCTTC. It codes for CASSLEAGSYNEQFF. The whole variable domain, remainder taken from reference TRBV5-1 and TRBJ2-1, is KAGVTQTPRYLIKTRGQQVTLSCSPISGHRSVSWYQQTPGQGLQFLFEYFSETQRNKGNFPGRFSGRQFSNSRSEMNVSTLELGDSALYLCASSLEAGSYNEQFFGPGTRLTVL.

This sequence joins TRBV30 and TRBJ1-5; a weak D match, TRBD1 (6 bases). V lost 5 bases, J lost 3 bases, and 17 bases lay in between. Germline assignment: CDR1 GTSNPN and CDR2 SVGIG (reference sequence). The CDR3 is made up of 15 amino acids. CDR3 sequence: CAWGDGQSFNQPQHF. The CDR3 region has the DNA TGTGCCTGGGGAGATGGACAGTCCTTCAATCAGCCCCAGCATTTT.

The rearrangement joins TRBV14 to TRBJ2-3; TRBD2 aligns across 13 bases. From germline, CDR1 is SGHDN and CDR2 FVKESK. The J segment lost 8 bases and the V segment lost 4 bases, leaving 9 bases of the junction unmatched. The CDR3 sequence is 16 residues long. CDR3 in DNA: TGTGCCAGCAGCCGAAGACTAGCGGGGGGTTTAGGTACGCAGTATTTT. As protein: CASSRRLAGGLGTQYF. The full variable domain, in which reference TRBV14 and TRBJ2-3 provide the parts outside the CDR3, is EAGVTQFPSHSVIEKGQTVTLRCDPISGHDNLYWYRRVMGKEIKFLLHFVKESKQDESGMPNNRFLAERTGGTYSTLKVQPAELEDSGVYFCASSRRLAGGLGTQYFGPGTRLTVL.

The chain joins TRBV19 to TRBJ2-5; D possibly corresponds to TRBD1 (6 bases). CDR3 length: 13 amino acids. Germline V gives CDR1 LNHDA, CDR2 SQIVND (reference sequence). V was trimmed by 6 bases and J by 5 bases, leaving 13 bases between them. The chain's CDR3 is CASRGQGFETQYF. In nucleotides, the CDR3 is TGTGCCAGTAGAGGGCAGGGGTTTGAGACCCAGTACTTC. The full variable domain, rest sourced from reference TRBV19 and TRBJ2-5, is DGGITQSPKYLFRKEGQNVTLSCEQNLNHDAMYWYRQDPGQGLRLIYYSQIVNDFQKGDIAEGYSVSREKKESFPLTVTSAQKNPTAFYLCASRGQGFETQYFGPGTRLLVL.

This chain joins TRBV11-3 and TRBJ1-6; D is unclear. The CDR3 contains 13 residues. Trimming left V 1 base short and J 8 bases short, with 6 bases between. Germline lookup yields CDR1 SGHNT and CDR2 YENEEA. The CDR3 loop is CASSLVPDSPLHF. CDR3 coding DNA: TGTGCCAGCAGCTTAGTTCCAGATTCACCCCTCCACTTT.

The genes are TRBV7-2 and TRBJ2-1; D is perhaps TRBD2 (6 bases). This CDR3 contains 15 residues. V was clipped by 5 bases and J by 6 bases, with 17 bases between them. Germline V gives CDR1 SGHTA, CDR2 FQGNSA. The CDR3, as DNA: TGTGCCAGCAGCCAGCCGGGACTTTCATTCAATGAGCAGTTCTTC. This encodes CASSQPGLSFNEQFF. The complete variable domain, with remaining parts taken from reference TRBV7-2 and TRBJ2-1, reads GAGVSQSPSNKVTEKGKDVELRCDPISGHTALYWYRQSLGQGLEFLIYFQGNSAPDKSGLPSDRFSAERTGGSVSTLTIQRTQQEDSAVYLCASSQPGLSFNEQFFGPGTRLTVL.

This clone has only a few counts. CDR3 DNA sequence: TGTGCCAGCAGTTACTCGGACCGATCCGGTGGCTACACCTTC. Its protein is CASSYSDRSGGYTF. This chain connects TRBV6-5 to TRBJ1-2; D unresolved. The CDR3 loop spans 14 amino acids. V was pared by 0 bases and J by 7 bases, with 12 bases between. Germline V lookup: CDR1 MNHEY, CDR2 SVGAGI.

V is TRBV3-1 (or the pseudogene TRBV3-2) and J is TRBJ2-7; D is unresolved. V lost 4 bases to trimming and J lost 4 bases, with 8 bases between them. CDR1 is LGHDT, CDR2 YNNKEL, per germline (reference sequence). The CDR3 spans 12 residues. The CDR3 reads CASSRTVYEQYF. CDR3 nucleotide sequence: TGTGCCAGCAGCCGGACGGTGTACGAGCAGTACTTC.

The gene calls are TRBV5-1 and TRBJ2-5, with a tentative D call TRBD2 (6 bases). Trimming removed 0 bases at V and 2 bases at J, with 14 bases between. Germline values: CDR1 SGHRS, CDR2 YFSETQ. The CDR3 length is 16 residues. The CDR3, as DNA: TGCGCCAGCAGCTTGGGGTCCGGGGGAGGTCAAGAGACCCAGTACTTC. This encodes CASSLGSGGGQETQYF. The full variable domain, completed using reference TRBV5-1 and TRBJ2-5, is KAGVTQTPRYLIKTRGQQVTLSCSPISGHRSVSWYQQTPGQGLQFLFEYFSETQRNKGNFPGRFSGRQFSNSRSEMNVSTLELGDSALYLCASSLGSGGGQETQYFGPGTRLLVL.

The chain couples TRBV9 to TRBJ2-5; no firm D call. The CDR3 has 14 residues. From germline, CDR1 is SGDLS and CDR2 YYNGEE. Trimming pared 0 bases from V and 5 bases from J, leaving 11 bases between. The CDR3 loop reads CASSVEERPETQYF. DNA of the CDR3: TGTGCCAGCAGCGTAGAAGAACGGCCGGAGACCCAGTACTTC.

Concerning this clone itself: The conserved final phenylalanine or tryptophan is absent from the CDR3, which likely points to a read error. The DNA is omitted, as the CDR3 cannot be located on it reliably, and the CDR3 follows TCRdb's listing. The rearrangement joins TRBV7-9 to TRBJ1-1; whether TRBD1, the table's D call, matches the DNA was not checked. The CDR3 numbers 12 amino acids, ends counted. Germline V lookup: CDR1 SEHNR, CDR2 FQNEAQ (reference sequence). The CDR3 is CASSYYGQGTTL.

DNA for the CDR3: TGTGCCAGCAGTTTATTGGGCACCGGGGAGCTGTTTTTT. Encoded protein: CASSLLGTGELFF. The chain couples TRBV12-3 or TRBV12-4 to TRBJ2-2; D is uncertain. The V and J ends lost 2 bases and 4 bases respectively, with 5 bases between them. The CDR3 contains 13 residues.

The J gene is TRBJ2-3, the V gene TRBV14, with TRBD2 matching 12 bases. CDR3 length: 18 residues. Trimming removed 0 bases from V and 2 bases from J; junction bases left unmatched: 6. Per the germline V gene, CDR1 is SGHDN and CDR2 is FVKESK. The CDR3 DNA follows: TGTGCCAGCAGCCAAGAGCGACTAGCGGGGGCCATCACAGATACGCAGTATTTT. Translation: CASSQERLAGAITDTQYF.

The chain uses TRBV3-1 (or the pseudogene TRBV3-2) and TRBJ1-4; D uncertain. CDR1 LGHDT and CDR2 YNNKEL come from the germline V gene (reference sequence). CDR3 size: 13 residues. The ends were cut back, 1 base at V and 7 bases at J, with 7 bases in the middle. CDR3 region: CASSQGPVEKLFF. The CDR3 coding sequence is TGTGCCAGCAGCCAAGGCCCCGTTGAAAAACTGTTTTTT.

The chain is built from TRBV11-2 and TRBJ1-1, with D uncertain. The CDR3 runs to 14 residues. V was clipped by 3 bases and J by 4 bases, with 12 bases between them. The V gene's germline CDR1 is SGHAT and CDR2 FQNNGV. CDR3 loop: CASSFWGGSTEAFF. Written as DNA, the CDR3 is TGTGCCAGCAGCTTCTGGGGAGGGAGCACTGAAGCTTTCTTT.

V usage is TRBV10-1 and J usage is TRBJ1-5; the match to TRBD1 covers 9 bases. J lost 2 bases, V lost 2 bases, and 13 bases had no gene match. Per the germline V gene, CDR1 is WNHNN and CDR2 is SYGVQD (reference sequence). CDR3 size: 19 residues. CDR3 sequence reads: CASSEPTDRGSGGNQPQHF. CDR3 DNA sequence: TGCGCCAGCAGTGAGCCTACGGACAGGGGCTCAGGGGGCAATCAGCCCCAGCATTTT.

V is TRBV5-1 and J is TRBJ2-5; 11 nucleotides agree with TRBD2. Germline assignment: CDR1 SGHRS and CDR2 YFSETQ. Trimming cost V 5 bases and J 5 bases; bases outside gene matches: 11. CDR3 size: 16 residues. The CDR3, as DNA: TGCGCCAGCAGGGGAGGGACTAGCGGTCGCTGGGAGACCCAGTACTTC. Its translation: CASRGGTSGRWETQYF. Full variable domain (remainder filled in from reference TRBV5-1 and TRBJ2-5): KAGVTQTPRYLIKTRGQQVTLSCSPISGHRSVSWYQQTPGQGLQFLFEYFSETQRNKGNFPGRFSGRQFSNSRSEMNVSTLELGDSALYLCASRGGTSGRWETQYFGPGTRLLVL.

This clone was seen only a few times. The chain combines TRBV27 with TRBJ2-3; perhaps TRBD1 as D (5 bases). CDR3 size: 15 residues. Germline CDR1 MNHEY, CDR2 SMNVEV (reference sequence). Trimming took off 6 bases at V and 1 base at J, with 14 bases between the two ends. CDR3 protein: CASSWGEQGTDTQYF. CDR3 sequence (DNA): TGTGCCAGCAGCTGGGGCGAACAGGGCACAGATACGCAGTATTTT.